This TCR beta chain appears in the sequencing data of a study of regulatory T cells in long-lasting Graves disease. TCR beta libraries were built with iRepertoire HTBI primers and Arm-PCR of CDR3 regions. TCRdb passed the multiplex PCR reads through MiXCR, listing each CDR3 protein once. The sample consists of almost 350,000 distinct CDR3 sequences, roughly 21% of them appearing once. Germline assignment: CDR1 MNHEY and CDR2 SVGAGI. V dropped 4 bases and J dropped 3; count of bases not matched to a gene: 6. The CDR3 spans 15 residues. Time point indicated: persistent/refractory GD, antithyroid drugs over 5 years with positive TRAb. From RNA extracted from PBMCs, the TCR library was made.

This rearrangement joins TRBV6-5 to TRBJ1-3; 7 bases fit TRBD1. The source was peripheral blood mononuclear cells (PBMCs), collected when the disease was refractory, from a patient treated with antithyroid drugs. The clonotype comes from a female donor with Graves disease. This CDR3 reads CASSSGTDFGNTIYF. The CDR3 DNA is TGTGCCAGCAGTTCCGGGACAGATTTTGGAAACACCATATATTTT.